The 18 T cell receptor beta chains below were found in one sample sequenced in a study of blood T cell repertoires in COVID-19. Clones were sequenced by immunoSEQ multiplex PCR, and TCRdb holds only the in-frame ones, with some missing. Of about 160,000 clones in the sample, roughly 80% were seen once. Sequencing was carried out using peripheral blood. Receptors were obtained from a woman of 80 years or more with acute or convalescent COVID-19.

The chain uses TRBV5-1 and TRBJ2-7; perhaps TRBD1 as D (5 bases). V lost 0 bases to trimming and J lost 4 bases, with 11 bases between them. The length of the CDR3 is 14 residues. Germline V gene data show CDR1 as SGHRS and CDR2 as YFSETQ. This chain's CDR3 is CASSLGGSVYEQYF. CDR3 bases: TGCGCCAGCAGCTTGGGGGGCAGTGTTTACGAGCAGTACTTC.

This chain connects TRBV7-2 to TRBJ2-5, with 9 positions matching TRBD1. The CDR3 is 16 amino acids. Germline CDR1 is SGHTA and CDR2 is FQGNSA. The ends lost 5 bases at V and 7 bases at J; junction bases unmatched: 14. CDR3 loop: CASSLVVGTGSVTQYF. CDR3 sequence (DNA): TGTGCCAGCAGCCTCGTGGTAGGGACAGGGAGTGTGACCCAGTACTTC. The entire variable domain, with the rest obtained from reference TRBV7-2 and TRBJ2-5, is as follows: GAGVSQSPSNKVTEKGKDVELRCDPISGHTALYWYRQSLGQGLEFLIYFQGNSAPDKSGLPSDRFSAERTGGSVSTLTIQRTQQEDSAVYLCASSLVVGTGSVTQYFGPGTRLLVL.

This chain joins TRBV11-2 and TRBJ1-3; D not resolved. The CDR3 totals 15 residues. Looked up from germline, CDR1 is SGHAT and CDR2 is FQNNGV. Trimming removed 4 bases from V and 2 bases from J, with 12 bases in between. The CDR3 DNA reads TGTGCCAGCAGCTCGCAACGGGGAGCTGGAAACACCATATATTTT. Translating it yields CASSSQRGAGNTIYF.

This clone was counted only a few times. V and J are TRBV19 and TRBJ2-2, with 10 bases fitting TRBD1. Trimming at V came to 6 bases and at J to 4 bases, leaving 11 bases not matched to a gene. In germline, CDR1 is LNHDA, CDR2 SQIVND (reference sequence). This CDR3 has 17 residues. The CDR3 spells CASSRQRQGASTGELFF. In DNA form, the CDR3 reads TGTGCCAGTAGCAGACAACGACAGGGGGCGAGCACCGGGGAGCTGTTTTTT.

The chain combines TRBV24-1 with TRBJ2-1; 11 bases map to TRBD2. J lost 8 bases, V lost 1 base, and 9 bases had no gene match. This CDR3 spans 17 amino acids. Germline CDR1 reads KGHDR; CDR2 reads SFDVKD. CDR3 loop: CATSDFTSGSSGHEQFF. In DNA, the CDR3 is TGTGCCACCAGTGATTTTACTAGCGGGAGTAGTGGGCATGAGCAGTTCTTC.

The V and J genes are TRBV9 and TRBJ2-4; 9 positions match TRBD2. Trimming cost V 0 bases and J 0 bases; bases outside gene matches: 16. The CDR3 loop spans 21 amino acids. The V gene's germline CDR1 is SGDLS and CDR2 YYNGEE. DNA for the CDR3: TGTGCCAGCAGCGTAGGAAGTGGAGTAGCGGGAGTAGAGGGAGCCAAAAACATTCAGTACTTC. Translating gives CASSVGSGVAGVEGAKNIQYF.

The chain uses TRBV5-1 and TRBJ1-2, with D uncertain. Trimming shortened V by 2 bases and J by 0 bases, and 8 bases separated the two germline ends. Germline V lookup: CDR1 SGHRS, CDR2 YFSETQ. This CDR3 comprises 14 residues. CDR3 sequence: CASSFDGTNYGYTF. CDR3 nucleotides: TGCGCCAGCAGCTTCGACGGGACTAACTATGGCTACACCTTC.

V and J are TRBV7-3 and TRBJ2-7, with 8 bases fitting TRBD2. CDR3 length equals 15 residues. Germline assignment: CDR1 SGHTA and CDR2 FQGTGA. With 6 bases clipped from V and 3 bases from J, the junction kept 10 bases outside the gene matches. Here the CDR3 DNA reads TGTGCCAGCAGTCTAAGCGGGGGTAAAATCTACGAGCAGTACTTC. This gives the protein CASSLSGGKIYEQYF. The full variable domain, its missing parts supplied by reference TRBV7-3 and TRBJ2-7, is GAGVSQTPSNKVTEKGKYVELRCDPISGHTALYWYRQSLGQGPEFLIYFQGTGAADDSGLPNDRFFAVRPEGSVSTLKIQRTERGDSAVYLCASSLSGGKIYEQYFGPGTRLTVT.

This clone was seen a few times. The chain couples TRBV6-6 to TRBJ1-2, with 11 bases identical to TRBD1. This CDR3 is built from 16 residues. CDR1 and CDR2 from the germline V gene are MNHNY and SVGAGI (reference sequence). V gave up 1 base and J gave up 4 bases; unmatched junction bases: 5. The CDR3 protein is CASSYFGQGAGYGYTF. DNA for the CDR3: TGTGCCAGCAGTTACTTTGGACAGGGGGCTGGCTATGGCTACACCTTC.

The chain links TRBV19 to TRBJ2-5, with 9 bases identical to TRBD1. With 5 bases clipped from V and 4 bases from J, the junction kept 5 bases outside the gene matches. This CDR3 is 14 amino acids long. Germline loops: CDR1 LNHDA, CDR2 SQIVND (reference sequence). The CDR3 DNA is TGTGCCAGTAGTGGAGACAGGGGGAGAGAGACCCAGTACTTC. Translating it yields CASSGDRGRETQYF.

This chain connects TRBV11-2 to TRBJ1-1; the match to TRBD1 covers 8 bases. The CDR3 is made up of 15 amino acids. CDR1 and CDR2 from the germline V gene are SGHAT and FQNNGV. V shed 3 bases and J 4 bases; nucleotides not matched to a gene: 7. The CDR3 loop reads CASSFSQGAVTEAFF. As DNA, the CDR3 is TGTGCCAGCAGCTTCAGCCAGGGGGCGGTCACTGAAGCTTTCTTT. Based on the CDR3 plus reference TRBV11-2 and TRBJ1-1, the full variable domain is EAGVAQSPRYKIIEKRQSVAFWCNPISGHATLYWYQQILGQGPKLLIQFQNNGVVDDSQLPKDRFSAERLKGVDSTLKIQPAKLEDSAVYLCASSFSQGAVTEAFFGQGTRLTVV.

Details on this clone: In the same sample, other DNA sequences code for this CDR3. In nucleotides, the CDR3 is TGCAGCGTTGACCCTAGCCAAGAGACCCAGTACTTC. This translates into CSVDPSQETQYF. J is TRBJ2-5 and V is TRBV29-1, with D unresolved. The V end was cut by 3 bases, the J end by 1 base, with 6 bases between. CDR1 and CDR2 (germline): SQVTM, ANQGSEA. This CDR3 spans 12 amino acids.

The V call is TRBV18, the J call TRBJ1-5; the match to TRBD1 covers 8 bases. The length of the CDR3 is 14 residues. From germline, CDR1 is KGHSH and CDR2 LQKENI. V gave up 4 bases and J gave up 6 bases; unmatched junction bases: 5. Here the CDR3 reads CASSRLDRGQPQHF. The CDR3 DNA reads as TGTGCCAGCTCACGGCTCGACAGGGGTCAGCCCCAGCATTTT.

The rearrangement uses TRBV4-3 and TRBJ2-1; TRBD1 aligns across 10 bases. Germline V gene sequence: CDR1 LGHNA, CDR2 YSLEER. V lost 2 bases, J lost 10 bases, and 11 bases stayed unmatched. The CDR3 runs to 16 residues. In DNA, the CDR3 is TGCGCCAGCAGCCAACGAGGACAGGGGGGAGGTTGGGAGCAGTTCTTC. Translating it yields CASSQRGQGGGWEQFF.

This sequence joins TRBV19 and TRBJ1-2; D is possibly TRBD1 (6 bases). Trimming took off 3 bases at V and 0 bases at J, with 8 bases between the two ends. The CDR3 runs 14 residues. Germline assignment: CDR1 LNHDA and CDR2 SQIVND (reference sequence). The CDR3 region has the DNA TGTGCCAGTAGTATCCAGGGGCCTAACTATGGCTACACCTTC. Protein product: CASSIQGPNYGYTF.

The chain links TRBV2 to TRBJ2-6; D is perhaps TRBD2 (5 bases). Germline V gene lookup returns CDR1 SNHLY and CDR2 FYNNEI. The CDR3 spans 17 residues. Trimming shortened V by 10 bases and J by 0 bases, and 19 bases separated the two germline ends. This CDR3 reads CATSPSGVPSGANVLTF. The CDR3 bases are TGTGCCACCTCCCCTTCCGGGGTCCCCTCTGGGGCCAACGTCCTGACTTTC. Variable domain in full (rest from reference TRBV2 and TRBJ2-6): EPEVTQTPSHQVTQMGQEVILRCVPISNHLYFYWYRQILGQKVEFLVSFYNNEISEKSEIFDDQFSVERPDGSNFTLKIRSTKLEDSAMYFCATSPSGVPSGANVLTFGAGSRLTVL.

The chain has TRBV5-1 and TRBJ2-5; D uncertain. Germline V gene lookup returns CDR1 SGHRS and CDR2 YFSETQ. V lost 4 bases, J lost 1 base, and 11 bases lay in between. CDR3 length: 14 amino acids. The CDR3: CASSPQAFQETQYF. CDR3 sequence (DNA): TGCGCCAGCAGCCCCCAGGCTTTCCAAGAGACCCAGTACTTC.

About this clone: One end of the junction does not line up with germline, which may come from a read error. V gene TRBV7-7 combines with J gene TRBJ2-1; the D gene is possibly TRBD2 (5 bases). Per germline, CDR1 SSHAT and CDR2 FNYEAQ (reference sequence). There are 14 residues in the CDR3. The CDR3 loop is CASSPLTSPNEQFF. DNA of the CDR3: TGTGCTAGCAGCCCGTTAACTAGTCCCAATGAGCAGTTCTTC.